A selection of T cell receptor beta chains follows, all from one sample in a study of CD8 T cells in ankylosing spondylitis. TCRdb reprocessed the 5' RACE reads with MiXCR, giving one entry per CDR3 protein. The table includes 350,000 to 400,000 distinct CDR3 sequences, roughly 20% detected once. The sample comprised blood, either unsorted or a sorted T cell fraction (not recorded which). Source of these receptors: a male donor with ankylosing spondylitis or in good health (not recorded which). The CDR3 runs from the conserved cysteine through the conserved F or W. Each record gives: clone size, V gene, J gene, D gene, CDR3 DNA, CDR3 protein. D genes are given only for firm matches. The listing skips clone size in some rows; elsewhere it reads once, few, many or a size class.

clone_size: few; v_call: TRBV29-1; j_call: TRBJ2-3; d_call: NA; cdr3_nt: TGCAGCGTAATGTTAGATACGCAGTATTTT; cdr3_aa: CSVMLDTQYF
clone_size: NA; v_call: TRBV11-2; j_call: TRBJ2-7; d_call: NA; cdr3_nt: TGTGCCAGCAGTCAGACTAGAACCTACGAGCAGTACTTC; cdr3_aa: CASSQTRTYEQYF
clone_size: few; v_call: TRBV12-3/TRBV12-4; j_call: TRBJ1-5; d_call: TRBD1; cdr3_nt: TGTGCCAGCAGCCTATCGACAGGGTCGCAGCCCCAGCATTTT; cdr3_aa: CASSLSTGSQPQHF
clone_size: NA; v_call: TRBV4-1; j_call: TRBJ1-1; d_call: NA; cdr3_nt: TGCGCCAGCAGCCAGGGGAGATCAAGCGGCACTGAAGCTTTCTTT; cdr3_aa: CASSQGRSSGTEAFF
clone_size: few; v_call: TRBV14; j_call: TRBJ2-7; d_call: NA; cdr3_nt: TGTGCCAGCAGCCAATACTCAGGGACCTACGAGCAGTACTTC; cdr3_aa: CASSQYSGTYEQYF
clone_size: NA; v_call: TRBV9; j_call: TRBJ2-7; d_call: NA; cdr3_nt: TGTGCCAGCAGCGTAGACGGCAGCACGCCGTACGAGCAGTACTTC; cdr3_aa: CASSVDGSTPYEQYF
clone_size: NA; v_call: TRBV20-1; j_call: TRBJ2-5; d_call: NA; cdr3_nt: TGCAGTGCTAGCCCCGCGAGGGAGATAGACCAAGAGACCCAGTACTTC; cdr3_aa: CSASPAREIDQETQYF
clone_size: NA; v_call: TRBV30; j_call: TRBJ1-4; d_call: TRBD1; cdr3_nt: TGTGCCTGGGGGGACAGGGATGAAAAACTGTTTTTT; cdr3_aa: CAWGDRDEKLFF
clone_size: NA; v_call: TRBV6-2/TRBV6-3; j_call: TRBJ2-1; d_call: NA; cdr3_nt: TGTGCCACAAAAAAAAAGGACAGAATCGGGTGGGGCTACAATGAGCAGTTCTTC; cdr3_aa: CATKKKDRIGWGYNEQFF
clone_size: few; v_call: TRBV12-3/TRBV12-4; j_call: TRBJ2-1; d_call: NA; cdr3_nt: TGTGCCAGTAGGGGTCTGGACAATGAGCAGTTCTTC; cdr3_aa: CASRGLDNEQFF
clone_size: NA; v_call: TRBV28; j_call: TRBJ2-3; d_call: TRBD2; cdr3_nt: TGTGCCAGCACCATCGGGGGGTCGGGGACAGATACGCAGTATTTT; cdr3_aa: CASTIGGSGTDTQYF
clone_size: NA; v_call: TRBV28; j_call: TRBJ2-5; d_call: NA; cdr3_nt: TGTGCCAGGAGGGGAAGAGCGGACAACCAAGAGACCCAGTACTTC; cdr3_aa: CARRGRADNQETQYF
clone_size: few; v_call: TRBV12-3/TRBV12-4; j_call: TRBJ2-2; d_call: NA; cdr3_nt: TGTGCCAGCAGTCCCGACAGGCGTCTCACCGGGGAGCTGTTTTTT; cdr3_aa: CASSPDRRLTGELFF
clone_size: few; v_call: TRBV27; j_call: TRBJ1-2; d_call: TRBD1; cdr3_nt: TGTGCCAGCAGTGGGACAGGGGGCGCGGAATATGGCTACACCTTC; cdr3_aa: CASSGTGGAEYGYTF
clone_size: NA; v_call: TRBV3-1; j_call: TRBJ2-4; d_call: TRBD1; cdr3_nt: TGTGCCAGCAGCGACAGCGACAGGGCGAACATTCAGTACTTC; cdr3_aa: CASSDSDRANIQYF
clone_size: NA; v_call: TRBV6-4; j_call: TRBJ2-5; d_call: TRBD1; cdr3_nt: TGTGCCAGCAGTGACCCGCAGACAGGGAACCAAGAGACCCAGTACTTC; cdr3_aa: CASSDPQTGNQETQYF
clone_size: few; v_call: TRBV12-3/TRBV12-4; j_call: TRBJ1-5; d_call: TRBD1; cdr3_nt: TGTGCCAGCAGACCGGGACAGGCCAATCAGCCCCAGCATTTT; cdr3_aa: CASRPGQANQPQHF
clone_size: NA; v_call: TRBV10-3; j_call: TRBJ2-7; d_call: NA; cdr3_nt: TGTGCCATCAGTGAGTCGGAAGGGGAGGACTACGAGCAGTACTTC; cdr3_aa: CAISESEGEDYEQYF
clone_size: NA; v_call: TRBV5-4; j_call: TRBJ2-3; d_call: TRBD1; cdr3_nt: TGTGCCAGCAGCCCAGATGTGGACCGGGACAGGGGGCAAGATACGCAGTATTTT; cdr3_aa: CASSPDVDRDRGQDTQYF
clone_size: NA; v_call: TRBV12-5; j_call: TRBJ2-5; d_call: NA; cdr3_nt: TGTGCTAGTGGTTTGGCAGCTGGGACCCAGTACTTC; cdr3_aa: CASGLAAGTQYF
clone_size: few; v_call: TRBV24-1; j_call: TRBJ2-4; d_call: NA; cdr3_nt: TGTGCCACCAGTCGGCGAGGACCAGCCAAAAACATTCAGTACTTC; cdr3_aa: CATSRRGPAKNIQYF
clone_size: NA; v_call: TRBV12-3/TRBV12-4; j_call: TRBJ2-7; d_call: TRBD1; cdr3_nt: TGTGCCAGCAGTTTGGCGGACAGGGCGAGGGAGCAGTACTTC; cdr3_aa: CASSLADRAREQYF
clone_size: NA; v_call: TRBV10-3; j_call: TRBJ2-2; d_call: TRBD1; cdr3_nt: TGTGCCATCAGCAAGCGGCGACAGGGCCTCCAAGGGGGCACCGGGGAGCTGTTTTTT; cdr3_aa: CAISKRRQGLQGGTGELFF
clone_size: NA; v_call: TRBV20-1; j_call: TRBJ2-5; d_call: TRBD1; cdr3_nt: TGCAGTGCTAGAGATCTCAGGGGGTGGGAGACCCAGTACTTC; cdr3_aa: CSARDLRGWETQYF
clone_size: NA; v_call: TRBV20-1; j_call: TRBJ2-3; d_call: TRBD2; cdr3_nt: TGCAGTGCCGCGGGGGGGCCAGGCACAGATACGCAGTATTTT; cdr3_aa: CSAAGGPGTDTQYF
clone_size: NA; v_call: TRBV7-9; j_call: TRBJ2-7; d_call: TRBD2; cdr3_nt: TGTGCCAGCAGCTCAACTAGCGGGGGCCGCCTGGAGCAGTACTTC; cdr3_aa: CASSSTSGGRLEQYF
clone_size: few; v_call: TRBV21-1; j_call: TRBJ2-1; d_call: NA; cdr3_nt: TGTGCCAGCAGCAACAGGAAGGGGGTTTGGGATGAGCAGTTCTTC; cdr3_aa: CASSNRKGVWDEQFF
clone_size: few; v_call: TRBV20-1; j_call: TRBJ2-1; d_call: NA; cdr3_nt: TGCAGTGCTAGAGAGAACTTCCAGAGCTCCTACAATGAGCAGTTCTTC; cdr3_aa: CSARENFQSSYNEQFF
clone_size: NA; v_call: TRBV4-1; j_call: TRBJ2-7; d_call: TRBD2; cdr3_nt: TGCGCCAGCAGCCCCTTAGCGGGGGGATCTTACGAGCAGTACTTC; cdr3_aa: CASSPLAGGSYEQYF
clone_size: NA; v_call: TRBV5-8; j_call: TRBJ1-5; d_call: TRBD1; cdr3_nt: TGTGCCAGTAGGACAGGTTTGAATCAGCCCCAGCATTTT; cdr3_aa: CASRTGLNQPQHF
clone_size: many; v_call: TRBV12-3/TRBV12-4; j_call: TRBJ1-1; d_call: TRBD1; cdr3_nt: TGTGCCAGCACCCAGGGGGGCACTGAAGCTTTCTTT; cdr3_aa: CASTQGGTEAFF
clone_size: few; v_call: TRBV6-1; j_call: TRBJ2-3; d_call: NA; cdr3_nt: TGTGCCAGCAGTGGGGGAGCGGGCGGAGGAACAGATACGCAGTATTTT; cdr3_aa: CASSGGAGGGTDTQYF
clone_size: few; v_call: TRBV7-9; j_call: TRBJ2-3; d_call: NA; cdr3_nt: TGTGCCAGCAGCTTCGCGGGGGCCCGTCCCACAGATACGCAGTATTTT; cdr3_aa: CASSFAGARPTDTQYF
clone_size: NA; v_call: TRBV12-3/TRBV12-4; j_call: TRBJ2-7; d_call: TRBD1; cdr3_nt: TGTGCCAGCAGTTTAGGGGAGGACAGGGACGACGAGCAGTACTTC; cdr3_aa: CASSLGEDRDDEQYF
clone_size: NA; v_call: TRBV12-3/TRBV12-4; j_call: TRBJ2-7; d_call: TRBD1; cdr3_nt: TGTGCCAGCAGTTCCCTTAACGGGACAGGGGTCCCCTACGAGCAGTACTTC; cdr3_aa: CASSSLNGTGVPYEQYF
clone_size: NA; v_call: TRBV7-9; j_call: TRBJ2-1; d_call: NA; cdr3_nt: TGTGCCAGCAGCTTAGCTCTGGCTACCTACAATGAGCAGTTCTTC; cdr3_aa: CASSLALATYNEQFF
clone_size: NA; v_call: TRBV7-7; j_call: TRBJ2-5; d_call: NA; cdr3_nt: TGTGCCAGCAGCAGCCGCTATGAAGAGACCCAGTACTTC; cdr3_aa: CASSSRYEETQYF
clone_size: few; v_call: TRBV11-2; j_call: TRBJ2-7; d_call: NA; cdr3_nt: TGTGCCAGCAGCTTCCACAAGGCGCCCCTCGAGCAGTACTTC; cdr3_aa: CASSFHKAPLEQYF
clone_size: few; v_call: TRBV7-9; j_call: TRBJ2-3; d_call: NA; cdr3_nt: TGTGCCAGCAGCATGACAGACCAGGGAGATACGCAGTATTTT; cdr3_aa: CASSMTDQGDTQYF
clone_size: NA; v_call: TRBV12-3/TRBV12-4; j_call: TRBJ2-5; d_call: TRBD1; cdr3_nt: TGTGCCAGCAGCGTACAGGGGATGGAAGAGACCCAGTACTTC; cdr3_aa: CASSVQGMEETQYF
clone_size: few; v_call: TRBV7-2; j_call: TRBJ1-2; d_call: NA; cdr3_nt: TGTGCCAGCAGCTTAGGTGGCTTGACGGGTGGCTACACCTTC; cdr3_aa: CASSLGGLTGGYTF